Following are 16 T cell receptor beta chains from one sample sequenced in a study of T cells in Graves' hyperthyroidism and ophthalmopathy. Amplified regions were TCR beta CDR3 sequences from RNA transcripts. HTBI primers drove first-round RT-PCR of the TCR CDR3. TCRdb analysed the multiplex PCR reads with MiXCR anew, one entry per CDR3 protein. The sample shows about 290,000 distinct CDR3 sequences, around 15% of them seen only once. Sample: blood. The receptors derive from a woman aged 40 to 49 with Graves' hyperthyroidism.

DNA of the CDR3: TGTGCCAGCAGTCGGGAGACAGGGGTGAACACCGGGGAGCTGTTTTTT. It encodes CASSRETGVNTGELFF. The rearrangement joins TRBV14 to TRBJ2-2; TRBD1 aligns across 8 bases. Germline V gene sequence: CDR1 SGHDN, CDR2 FVKESK. V lost 6 bases and J lost 1; bases outside the gene matches: 7. The CDR3 covers 16 residues.

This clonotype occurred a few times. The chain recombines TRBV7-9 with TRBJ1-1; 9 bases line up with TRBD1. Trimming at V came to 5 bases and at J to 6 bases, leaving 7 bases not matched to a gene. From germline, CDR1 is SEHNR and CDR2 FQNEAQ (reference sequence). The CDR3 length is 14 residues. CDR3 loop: CASSPGQGVAEAFF. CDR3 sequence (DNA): TGTGCCAGCAGCCCGGGACAGGGAGTAGCTGAAGCTTTCTTT.

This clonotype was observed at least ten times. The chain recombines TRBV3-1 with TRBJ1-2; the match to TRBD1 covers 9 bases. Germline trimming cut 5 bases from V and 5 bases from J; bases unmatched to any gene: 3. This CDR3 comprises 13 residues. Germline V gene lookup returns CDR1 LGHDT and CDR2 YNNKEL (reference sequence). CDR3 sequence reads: CASSRGQGYGYTF. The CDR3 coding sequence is TGTGCCAGCAGCAGGGGACAGGGTTATGGCTACACCTTC.

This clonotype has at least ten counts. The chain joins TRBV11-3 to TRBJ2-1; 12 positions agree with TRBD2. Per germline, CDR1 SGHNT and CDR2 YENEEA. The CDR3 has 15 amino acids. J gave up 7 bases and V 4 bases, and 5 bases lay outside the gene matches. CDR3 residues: CASSSGLAGQNEQFF. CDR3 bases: TGTGCCAGCAGCTCAGGACTAGCGGGACAGAATGAGCAGTTCTTC.

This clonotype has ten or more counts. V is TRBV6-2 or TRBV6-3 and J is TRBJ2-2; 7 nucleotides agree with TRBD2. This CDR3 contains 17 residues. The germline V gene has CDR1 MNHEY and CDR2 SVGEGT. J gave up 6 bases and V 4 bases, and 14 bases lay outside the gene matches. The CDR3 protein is CASSFGLVGVVAGELFF. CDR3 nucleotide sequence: TGTGCCAGCAGTTTCGGACTAGTAGGCGTGGTAGCCGGGGAGCTGTTTTTT.

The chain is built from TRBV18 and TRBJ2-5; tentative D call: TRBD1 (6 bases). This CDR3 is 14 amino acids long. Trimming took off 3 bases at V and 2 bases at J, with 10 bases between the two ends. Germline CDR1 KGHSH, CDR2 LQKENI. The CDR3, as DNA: TGTGCCAGCTCACCCAAGACAGGTCAAGAGACCCAGTACTTC. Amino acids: CASSPKTGQETQYF.

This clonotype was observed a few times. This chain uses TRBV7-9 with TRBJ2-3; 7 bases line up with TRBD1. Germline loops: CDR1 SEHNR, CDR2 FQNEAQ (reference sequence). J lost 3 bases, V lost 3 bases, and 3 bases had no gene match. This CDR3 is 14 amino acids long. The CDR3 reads CASSFRQGTDTQYF. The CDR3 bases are TGTGCCAGCAGCTTCCGACAGGGAACAGATACGCAGTATTTT.

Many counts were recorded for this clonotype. CDR3 DNA sequence: TGTGCCAGCAGCTTAGGAGGAGAGGGGGGCTACGAGCAGTACTTC. It specifies CASSLGGEGGYEQYF. This chain connects TRBV11-2 to TRBJ2-7; D might be TRBD1 or TRBD2, each matching 6 bases. Germline CDR1 is SGHAT and CDR2 is FQNNGV. Trimming cost V 1 base and J 3 bases, with 13 bases left between them. CDR3 length: 15 amino acids.

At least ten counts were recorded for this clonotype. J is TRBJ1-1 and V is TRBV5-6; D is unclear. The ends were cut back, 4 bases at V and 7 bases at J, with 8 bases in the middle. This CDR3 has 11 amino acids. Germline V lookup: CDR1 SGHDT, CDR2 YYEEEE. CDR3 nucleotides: TGTGCCAGCAGCCATAACGGTGAAGCTTTCTTT. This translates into CASSHNGEAFF.

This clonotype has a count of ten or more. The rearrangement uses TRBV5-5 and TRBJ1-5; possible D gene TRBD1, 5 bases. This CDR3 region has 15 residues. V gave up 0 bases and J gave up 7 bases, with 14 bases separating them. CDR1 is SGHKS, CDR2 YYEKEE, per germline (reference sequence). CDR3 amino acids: CASSLVYAGTQPQHF. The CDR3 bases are TGTGCCAGCAGCTTGGTTTATGCAGGGACCCAGCCCCAGCATTTT.

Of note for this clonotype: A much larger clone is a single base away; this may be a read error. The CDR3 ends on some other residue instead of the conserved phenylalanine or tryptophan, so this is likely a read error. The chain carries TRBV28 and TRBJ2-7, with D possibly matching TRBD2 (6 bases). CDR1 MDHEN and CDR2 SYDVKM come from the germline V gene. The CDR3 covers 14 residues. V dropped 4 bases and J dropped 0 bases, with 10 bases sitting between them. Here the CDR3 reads CASSSGGFSYEQYL. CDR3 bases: TGTGCCAGCAGTTCCGGAGGGTTCTCCTACGAGCAGTACCTC.

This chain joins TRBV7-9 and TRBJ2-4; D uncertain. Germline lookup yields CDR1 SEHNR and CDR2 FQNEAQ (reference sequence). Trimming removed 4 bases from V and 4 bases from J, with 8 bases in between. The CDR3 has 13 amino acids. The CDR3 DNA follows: TGTGCCAGCAGCTCCCCCTTAAAAAACATTCAGTACTTC. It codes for CASSSPLKNIQYF.

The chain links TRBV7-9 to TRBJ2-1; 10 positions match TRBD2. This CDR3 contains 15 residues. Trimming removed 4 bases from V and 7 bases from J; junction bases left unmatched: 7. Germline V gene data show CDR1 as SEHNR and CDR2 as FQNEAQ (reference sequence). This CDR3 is CASSSVASGRNEQFF. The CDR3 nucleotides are TGTGCCAGCAGCTCTGTGGCTAGCGGGAGAAATGAGCAGTTCTTC.

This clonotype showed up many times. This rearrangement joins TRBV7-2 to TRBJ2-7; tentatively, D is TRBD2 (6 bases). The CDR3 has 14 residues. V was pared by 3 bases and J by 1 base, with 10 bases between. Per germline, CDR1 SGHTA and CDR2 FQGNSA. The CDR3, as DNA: TGTGCCAGCAGCTTCTTTAGCGGATCCTACGAGCAGTACTTC. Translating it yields CASSFFSGSYEQYF.

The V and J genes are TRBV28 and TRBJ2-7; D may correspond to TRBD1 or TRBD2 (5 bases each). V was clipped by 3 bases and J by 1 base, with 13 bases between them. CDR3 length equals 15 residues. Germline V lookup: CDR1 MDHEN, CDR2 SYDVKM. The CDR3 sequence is CASSFRGRSSYEQYF. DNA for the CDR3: TGTGCCAGCAGTTTTAGGGGACGCTCGTCCTACGAGCAGTACTTC.

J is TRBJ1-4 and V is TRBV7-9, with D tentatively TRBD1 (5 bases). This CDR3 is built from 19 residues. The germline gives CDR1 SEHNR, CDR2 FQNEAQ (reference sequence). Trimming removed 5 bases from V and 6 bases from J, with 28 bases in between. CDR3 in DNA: TGTGCCAGCAGCCCACCTCCTACAGGAGGGATCACTAAGGATGAAAAACTGTTTTTT. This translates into CASSPPPTGGITKDEKLFF.